This T cell receptor beta chain appears in the sequencing data of a study of blood T cell repertoires in COVID-19. Here immunoSEQ multiplex PCR was the method, and the copy in TCRdb shows in-frame clones only, minus some. The sample includes 300,000 or so clones, roughly 89% seen only once; the top ten take less than 3%. CDR1 and CDR2 from the germline V gene are LNHDA and SQIVND (reference sequence). V was shortened by 5 bases and J by 4 bases, with 11 bases between the two germline ends. The CDR3 extends over 14 amino acids. The sample was PBMCs or T cells enriched from blood (not recorded which). The rearrangement uses TRBV19 and TRBJ1-4; the D gene is possibly TRBD1 (6 bases). The sequence derives from a woman aged 50 to 60 who had been exposed to COVID-19. CDR3 coding DNA: TGTGCCAGTAGTGCGACAGGACTTAATGAAAAACTGTTTTTT. The encoded protein is CASSATGLNEKLFF.